This record looks at one T cell receptor beta chain sequence and its context. The antigen is unknown. Oncomine TCR Beta short-read sequencing was applied to DNA from cultured CD4+ T cells. TCRdb reanalysed the PCR reads using MiXCR and keeps one entry per CDR3 protein. This sample yields roughly 16,000 distinct CDR3 sequences, of which roughly 43% are seen a single time; more than 6.5% belongs to the top ten. This sample is drawn from a study of vaccination and CD4 T cells after COVID-19. Broader study findings: Spike mono-reactivity was found in 304 of 307 vaccine-specific clones from convalescent patients.

From germline, CDR1 is DFQATT and CDR2 SNEGSKA (reference sequence). Trimming cost V 4 bases and J 2 bases, with 16 bases left between them. The CDR3 has 15 residues. Treatment of the sample: roughly 11-day PBMC culture with coronavirus spike peptide pools or control peptides (ViraFEST assay). The clonotype comes from a human donor who had recovered from COVID-19. V and J are TRBV20-1 and TRBJ2-3; D remains unclear. This sample comprised CD4+ T cells from blood, cultured in vitro, obtained after SARS-CoV-2 vaccination. The CDR3 sequence: CSANAPGLDTDTQYF. The CDR3 DNA sequence: TGCAGTGCTAACGCCCCGGGCCTCGACACAGATACGCAGTATTTT.